Below are 27 T cell receptor beta chains sequenced from a single sample in a study of T cells expressing NK-cell markers. One entry per CDR3 protein, without DNA, is what TCRdb gives after re-calling the 5' RACE reads. The sample includes 500,000 to 600,000 distinct CDR3 sequences. The sequencing input was blood T cells: a sorted CD56 or NKG2C T cell subset, CD4+ or CD8+ T cells, or bulk PBMC T cells (not recorded which). These receptors all come from a man between 18 and 35 years old in good health.

The V gene is TRBV6-4, the J gene TRBJ2-1; TCRdb selects TRBD2, and the lack of DNA leaves this call unchecked. CDR1 MRHNA and CDR2 SNTAGT come from the germline V gene. The length of the CDR3 is 15 residues. The CDR3 loop is CASSDESGGIDEQFF.

This rearrangement joins TRBV20-1 to TRBJ1-1; TCRdb's D call, TRBD1, is unchecked because there is no DNA. The CDR3 extends over 15 amino acids. Per the germline V gene, CDR1 is DFQATT and CDR2 is SNEGSKA (reference sequence). The chain's CDR3 is CSATPPGQRNTEAFF.

The chain recombines TRBV7-9 with TRBJ1-6. Germline V CDR1 and CDR2: SEHNR, FQNEAQ (reference sequence). The CDR3 consists of 17 residues. CDR3 region: CASSSDRSPSYNSPLHF.

This chain connects TRBV6-2 or TRBV6-3 to TRBJ2-1; as DNA is missing, the TRBD2 call by TCRdb cannot be tested. Germline assignment: CDR1 MNHEY and CDR2 SVGEGT. The CDR3 spans 16 residues. CDR3 protein: CASSSLTSGAYNEQFF.

The J gene is TRBJ2-2, the V gene TRBV11-3; the TRBD2 assignment by TCRdb is unverifiable without DNA. The V gene's germline CDR1 is SGHNT and CDR2 YENEEA. The CDR3 has 15 residues. CDR3 region: CASSPRGPNTGELFF.

J is TRBJ2-3 and V is TRBV2. CDR3 size: 17 residues. Germline V gene lookup returns CDR1 SNHLY and CDR2 FYNNEI. The CDR3 here is CASSEANFYSSTDTQYF.

This chain joins TRBV6-5 and TRBJ2-3; TCRdb reports TRBD1, a call that lacks DNA to check it against. The CDR3 loop spans 16 amino acids. Germline V CDR1 and CDR2: MNHEY, SVGAGI. The CDR3 sequence is CASSYTGQASTDTQYF.

The chain is built from TRBV20-1 and TRBJ2-1. The CDR3 covers 16 residues. Per the germline V gene, CDR1 is DFQATT and CDR2 is SNEGSKA (reference sequence). CDR3 sequence: CSAPRSSGRSYNEQFF.

V and J are TRBV4-1 and TRBJ2-5. Germline V gene lookup returns CDR1 MGHRA and CDR2 YSYEKL. The CDR3 length is 14 residues. The CDR3 here is CASSQYHSQETQYF.

The V and J genes are TRBV5-1 and TRBJ2-3; TCRdb calls TRBD2, which cannot be checked without DNA. The CDR3 loop spans 15 amino acids. Germline V gene data show CDR1 as SGHRS and CDR2 as YFSETQ. This chain's CDR3 is CASRLAGVGVDTQYF.

The chain has TRBV5-8 and TRBJ2-1. CDR3 size: 15 residues. The germline V gene has CDR1 SGHTS and CDR2 YDEGEE. This chain's CDR3 is CASSLSDPRYNEQFF.

J is TRBJ2-5 and V is TRBV6-2 or TRBV6-3; checking the TCRdb D call of TRBD2 is not possible without DNA. CDR3 length: 17 amino acids. Germline assignment: CDR1 MNHEY and CDR2 SVGEGT. The CDR3 reads CASSLGLAGGLGETQYF.

The V gene is TRBV20-1, the J gene TRBJ2-1. The CDR3 totals 13 residues. Germline CDR1 reads DFQATT; CDR2 reads SNEGSKA (reference sequence). CDR3 amino acids: CSAREVAAGEQFF.

The chain joins TRBV6-1 to TRBJ2-2; the TCRdb call, TRBD2, lacks DNA for checking. Germline CDR1 MNHNS, CDR2 SASEGT. CDR3 length: 17 amino acids. This chain's CDR3 is CASSGPSGRENTGELFF.

The V call is TRBV24-1, the J call TRBJ1-1; as DNA is missing, the TRBD1 call by TCRdb cannot be tested. Germline V gene lookup returns CDR1 KGHDR and CDR2 SFDVKD. The CDR3 is 13 residues long. Here the CDR3 reads CATSDYLGAEAFF.

The chain has TRBV20-1 and TRBJ2-1; lacking DNA, the TRBD2 call made by TCRdb goes unchecked. Per germline, CDR1 DFQATT and CDR2 SNEGSKA (reference sequence). This CDR3 has 15 residues. The CDR3 here is CSARTPSGLYNEQFF.

This chain joins TRBV18 and TRBJ2-7. This CDR3 is 15 amino acids long. Germline CDR1 and CDR2: KGHSH and LQKENI. The CDR3 protein is CASSHRTESSYEQYF.

This rearrangement joins TRBV2 to TRBJ1-2. The CDR3 is made up of 13 amino acids. Germline-derived CDR1 and CDR2 are SNHLY and FYNNEI. Here the CDR3 reads CASSERGVYGYTF.

This chain connects TRBV7-2 to TRBJ1-1. Germline loops: CDR1 SGHTA, CDR2 FQGNSA. The CDR3 extends over 14 amino acids. The CDR3 here is CASSLSIANTEAFF.

V usage is TRBV20-1 and J usage is TRBJ1-5; TCRdb calls TRBD1, which cannot be checked without DNA. The CDR3 extends over 14 amino acids. The V gene's germline CDR1 is DFQATT and CDR2 SNEGSKA (reference sequence). CDR3 sequence reads: CSASNRGPNQPQHF.

This chain uses TRBV11-2 with TRBJ2-1; the D call of TRBD2 rests on TCRdb alone, since no DNA is present to check it. The CDR3 is 15 amino acids. Looked up from germline, CDR1 is SGHAT and CDR2 is FQNNGV. The chain's CDR3 is CASSPRLAGRVGQFF.

The genes are TRBV6-1 and TRBJ2-3. The length of the CDR3 is 15 residues. CDR1 and CDR2 (germline): MNHNS, SASEGT. This CDR3 reads CASSPVVSSTDTQYF.

V and J are TRBV21-1 and TRBJ2-3; TCRdb outputs TRBD1, but without DNA this stays unchecked. TRBV21-1 is listed as a pseudogene. This CDR3 is 19 amino acids long. The CDR3 loop reads CASSKVGASGGNTTDTQYF.

The chain is built from TRBV4-3 and TRBJ2-1; TCRdb picks TRBD1, but there is no DNA to check that call. The CDR3 has 15 amino acids. Germline assignment: CDR1 LGHNA and CDR2 YSLEER. CDR3 region: CASSPRGGGDNEQFF.

The chain is built from TRBV28 and TRBJ2-7; TCRdb indicates TRBD1, and absent DNA this call remains unverified. Germline CDR1 is MDHEN and CDR2 is SYDVKM. The CDR3 is made up of 17 amino acids. CDR3 sequence reads: CASSFRPDRAYSYEQYF.

The J gene is TRBJ1-1, the V gene TRBV6-5; absent DNA, TCRdb's TRBD1 call cannot be checked. This CDR3 spans 18 amino acids. The germline V gene has CDR1 MNHEY and CDR2 SVGAGI. CDR3 residues: CASSYSSWDRGLNTEAFF.

The chain links TRBV12-3 or TRBV12-4 to TRBJ2-4. CDR3 length: 15 residues. This chain's CDR3 is CASSPLGWAKNIQYF.